This T cell receptor beta chain was captured in a study of cytomegalovirus exposure and HLA in healthy donors. Study-wide points: What was likely a sequencing artifact was a cluster of highly shared sequence variants. Researchers reported from a later analysis that most CMV-associated TCR beta chains appeared HLA-restricted.

PCR primers comprised 60 Vbeta and 13 Jbeta primers. Method: immunoSEQ multiplex PCR; TCRdb's copy keeps in-frame clones and lacks some. The repertoire holds about 100,000 clones, with approximately 64% as singletons. About this clone itself: What it binds is not known.

V was shortened by 6 bases and J by 7 bases, with 9 bases between the two germline ends. Germline CDR1 reads SNHLY; CDR2 reads FYNNEI. The CDR3 has 11 residues. The chain uses TRBV2 and TRBJ1-1, with D maybe TRBD1 (6 bases). This TCR derives from a human donor in good health. The source material was PBMCs. In DNA form, the CDR3 reads TGTGCCAGCAGAGCGACAGGTGAAGCTTTCTTT. This codes for CASRATGEAFF.